These 3 T cell receptor beta chains were sequenced from one sample in a study of blood T cell repertoires in COVID-19 (dated by TCRdb to 2018 to 2020). Library method: the immunoSEQ multiplex PCR assay. TCRdb limited this immuneACCESS table to in-frame rearrangements with V and J called. A share of clones is missing; checked studies link under half to unresolved V genes, and the rest is unexplained. The sample records more than 110,000 clones, roughly 90% of which are singletons. The ten largest clones capture roughly 4.3% of the sample. Sequenced: PBMCs or T cells enriched from blood (not recorded which). All receptors derive from a man over 45 who had recovered from COVID-19.

V and J are TRBV4-3 and TRBJ2-7; 15 bases line up with TRBD2. CDR3 length: 18 residues. J was trimmed by 4 bases and V by 3 bases; bases with no gene match: 10. Germline-derived CDR1 and CDR2 are LGHNA and YSLEER. CDR3 coding DNA: TGCGCCAGCAGCCACCCCGCGGGACTAGCGGGAGGAAAATACGAGCAGTACTTC. It codes for CASSHPAGLAGGKYEQYF.

The chain has TRBV4-1 and TRBJ1-3; TRBD1 matches 8 bases. The CDR3 sequence is 16 residues long. V dropped 3 bases and J dropped 2; count of bases not matched to a gene: 6. Germline CDR1 MGHRA, CDR2 YSYEKL. CDR3 nucleotide sequence: TGCGCCAGCAGCCACCAGACAGGGGAGCCTGGAAACACCATATATTTT. As protein: CASSHQTGEPGNTIYF.

The CDR3 sequence is CASSLSVSGSFTGELFF. The CDR3 DNA reads TGTGCCAGCAGCTTGTCGGTTAGCGGGAGTTTTACCGGGGAGCTGTTTTTT. The chain combines TRBV5-5 with TRBJ2-2; 9 bases are shared with TRBD2. The length of the CDR3 is 17 residues. V shed 1 base and J 5 bases; nucleotides not matched to a gene: 9. Germline V lookup: CDR1 SGHKS, CDR2 YYEKEE (reference sequence).